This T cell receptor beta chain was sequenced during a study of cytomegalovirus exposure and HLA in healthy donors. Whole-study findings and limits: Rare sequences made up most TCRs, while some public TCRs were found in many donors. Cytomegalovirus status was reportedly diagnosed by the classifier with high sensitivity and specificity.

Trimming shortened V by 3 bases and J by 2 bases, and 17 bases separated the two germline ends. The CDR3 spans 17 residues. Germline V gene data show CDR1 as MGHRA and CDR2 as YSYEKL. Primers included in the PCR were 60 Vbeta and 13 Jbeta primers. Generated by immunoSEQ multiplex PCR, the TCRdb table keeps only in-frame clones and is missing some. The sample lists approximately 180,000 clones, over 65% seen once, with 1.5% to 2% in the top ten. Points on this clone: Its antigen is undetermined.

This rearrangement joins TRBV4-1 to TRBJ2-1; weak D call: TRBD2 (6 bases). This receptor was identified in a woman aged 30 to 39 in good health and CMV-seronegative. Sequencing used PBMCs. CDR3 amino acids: CASSQRAPGGAYNEQFF. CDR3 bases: TGCGCCAGCAGCCAGCGGGCCCCCGGAGGGGCCTACAATGAGCAGTTCTTC.